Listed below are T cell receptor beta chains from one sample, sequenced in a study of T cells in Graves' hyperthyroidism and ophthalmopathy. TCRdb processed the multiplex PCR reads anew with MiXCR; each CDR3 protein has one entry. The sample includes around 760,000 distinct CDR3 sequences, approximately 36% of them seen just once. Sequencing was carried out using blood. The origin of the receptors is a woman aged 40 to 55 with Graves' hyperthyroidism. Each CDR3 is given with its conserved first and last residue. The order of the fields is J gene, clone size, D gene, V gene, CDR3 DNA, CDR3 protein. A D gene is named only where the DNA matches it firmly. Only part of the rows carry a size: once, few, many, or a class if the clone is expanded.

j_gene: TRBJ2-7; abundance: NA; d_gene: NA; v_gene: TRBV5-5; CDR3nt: TGTGCCTCGACTTTAGACCCTACTTACGAGCAGTACTTC; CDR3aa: CASTLDPTYEQYF
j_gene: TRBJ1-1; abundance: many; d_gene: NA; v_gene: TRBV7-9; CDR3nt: TGTGCCAGCAGGGTTACACAGGACACTGAAGCTTTCTTT; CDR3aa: CASRVTQDTEAFF
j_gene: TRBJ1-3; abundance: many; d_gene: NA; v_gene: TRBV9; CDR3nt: TGTGCCAGCAGCGTAGAGACCGGAAACACCATATATTTT; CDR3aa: CASSVETGNTIYF
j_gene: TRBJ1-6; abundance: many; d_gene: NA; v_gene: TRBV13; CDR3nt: TGTGCCAGCGAGCCGAAACAGGGAAATTCACCCCTCCACTTT; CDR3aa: CASEPKQGNSPLHF
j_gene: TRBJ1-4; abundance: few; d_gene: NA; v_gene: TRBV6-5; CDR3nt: TGTGCCAGCAGTTACCCCCGGCCTAATGAAAAACTGTTTTTT; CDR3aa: CASSYPRPNEKLFF
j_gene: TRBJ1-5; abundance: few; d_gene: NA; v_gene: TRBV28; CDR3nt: TGTGCCAGCAGTGAAACCAGGGATAGCAATCAGCCCCAGCATTTT; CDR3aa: CASSETRDSNQPQHF
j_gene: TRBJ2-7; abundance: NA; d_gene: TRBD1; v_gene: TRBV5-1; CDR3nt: TGCGCCAGCAGCTTGGCAGGGGGAACCTCCTACGAGCAGTACTTC; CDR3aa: CASSLAGGTSYEQYF
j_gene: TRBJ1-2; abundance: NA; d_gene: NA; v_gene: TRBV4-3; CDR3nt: TGCGCCAGCAGCCAAGATAGGGGGTGGGGGCTGATGGGCTACACCTTC; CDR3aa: CASSQDRGWGLMGYTF
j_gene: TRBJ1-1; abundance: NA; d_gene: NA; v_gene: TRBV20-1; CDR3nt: TGCAGTGCTCCTACCCCGGGCACTGAAGCTTTCTTT; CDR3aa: CSAPTPGTEAFF
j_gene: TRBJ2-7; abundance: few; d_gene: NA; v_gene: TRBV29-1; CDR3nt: TGCAGCGTTGGGGTACAAAATACTGGGGAGCAGTACTTC; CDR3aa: CSVGVQNTGEQYF
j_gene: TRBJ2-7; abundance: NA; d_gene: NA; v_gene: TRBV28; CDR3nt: TGTGCCAGCAGCTCACGCGGGGTCTACGAGCAGTACTTC; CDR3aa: CASSSRGVYEQYF
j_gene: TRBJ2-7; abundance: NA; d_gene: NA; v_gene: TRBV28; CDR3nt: TGTGCCAGCAGTTTATGGGGCGGGCGGCACTACGAGCAGTACTTC; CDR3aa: CASSLWGGRHYEQYF
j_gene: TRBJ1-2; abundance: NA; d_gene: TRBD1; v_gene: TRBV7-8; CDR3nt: TGTGCCAGCAGCTTATACGCAGGGGGGGTGAATAGCTACACCTTC; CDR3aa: CASSLYAGGVNSYTF
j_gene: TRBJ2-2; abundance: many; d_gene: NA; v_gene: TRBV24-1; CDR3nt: TGTGCCACCAGTGATCCGACAAGAAACACCGGGGAGCTGTTTTTT; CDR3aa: CATSDPTRNTGELFF
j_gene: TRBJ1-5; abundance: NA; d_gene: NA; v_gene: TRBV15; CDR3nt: TGTGCCACCAGCAGAGCTACAGGGTTAGGCAATCAGCCCCAGCATTTT; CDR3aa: CATSRATGLGNQPQHF
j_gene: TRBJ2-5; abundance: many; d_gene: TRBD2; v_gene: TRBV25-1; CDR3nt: TGTGCCAGCAGTTCCAAGGGAGGGGCAAGGGAGACCCAGTACTTC; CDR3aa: CASSSKGGARETQYF
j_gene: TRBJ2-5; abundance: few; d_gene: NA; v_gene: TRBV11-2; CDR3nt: TGTGCCAGCAGCATTATAATGGGTGGCGACCAGTACTTC; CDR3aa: CASSIIMGGDQYF
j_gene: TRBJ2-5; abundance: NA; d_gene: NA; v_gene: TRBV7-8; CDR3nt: TGTGCCAGCAGCGATAGAGGTTGGAGGGACAGCCAAGAGACCCAGTACTTC; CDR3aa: CASSDRGWRDSQETQYF
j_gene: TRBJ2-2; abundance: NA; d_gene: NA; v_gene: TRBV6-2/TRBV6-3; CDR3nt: TGTGCCAGCAGTGGAGTAGGATGGACCGGGGAGCTGTTTTTT; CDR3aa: CASSGVGWTGELFF
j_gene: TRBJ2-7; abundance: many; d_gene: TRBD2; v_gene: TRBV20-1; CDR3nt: TGCAGTGCCCAGGCGGGACTAGGGGACGAGCAGTACTTC; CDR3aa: CSAQAGLGDEQYF
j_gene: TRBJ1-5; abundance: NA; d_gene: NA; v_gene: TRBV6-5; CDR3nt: TGTGCCAGCAGTCCGACGAATGACAATCAGCCCCAGCATTTT; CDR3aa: CASSPTNDNQPQHF
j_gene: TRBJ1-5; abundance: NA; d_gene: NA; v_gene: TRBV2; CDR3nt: TGTGCCAGCAGTGCCACCAGTGAACTAAATCAGCCCCAGCATTTT; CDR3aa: CASSATSELNQPQHF
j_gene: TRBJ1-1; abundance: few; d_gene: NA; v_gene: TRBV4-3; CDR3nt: TGCGCCAGCAGCCAAGATGACCGAGCGAACACTGAAGCTTTCTTT; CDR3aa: CASSQDDRANTEAFF
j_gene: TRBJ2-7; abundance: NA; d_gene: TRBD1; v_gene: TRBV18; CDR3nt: TGTGCCAGCTCACCAAACCCGACAGGGAACGAGCAGTACTTC; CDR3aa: CASSPNPTGNEQYF
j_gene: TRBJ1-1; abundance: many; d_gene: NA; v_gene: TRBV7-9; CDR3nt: TGTGCCAGCAGCTCGTGGGGGCTCACTGAAGCTTTCTTT; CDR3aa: CASSSWGLTEAFF
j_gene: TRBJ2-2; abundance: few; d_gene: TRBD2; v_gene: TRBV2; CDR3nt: TGTGCCAGCGGCATCCTAGCGGGGGGACCGAACACCGGGGAGCTGTTTTTT; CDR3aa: CASGILAGGPNTGELFF
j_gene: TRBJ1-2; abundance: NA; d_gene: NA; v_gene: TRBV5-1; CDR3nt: TGCGCCAGCAGTGAAAACAGTATCTATGGCTACACCTTC; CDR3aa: CASSENSIYGYTF